A single T cell receptor (beta chain) is shown here with its context. Its target is unknown. This sample stems from a study of cytomegalovirus exposure and HLA in healthy donors. Study-level findings and limits: Highest at DRB1 and lowest at HLA-C, TCR association rates differed among HLA loci in a later analysis. Looking again later, the authors saw that most CMV-associated TCR beta chains seemed HLA-restricted. A prior analysis recorded that most TCR beta V segments were productive about 87% or about 30% of the time.

The CDR3 runs 18 residues. The junction had 15 bases not matched to a gene; V was cut back by 4 bases and J by 2 bases. CDR1 SGHRS and CDR2 YFSETQ come from the germline V gene. The primer mix had 60 Vbeta and 13 Jbeta primers. TCRdb's table, derived via immunoSEQ multiplex PCR, lists solely in-frame clones and lacks some. This sample carries some 170,000 clones, 65% to 85% of them seen once, and the ten largest clones take 2.9%. Sequenced material: PBMCs. This receptor was identified in a female donor in good health and CMV-seronegative. The rearrangement links TRBV5-1 to TRBJ2-5; 9 bases line up with TRBD2. CDR3 nucleotides: TGCGCCAGCAGCGGGAGTAGTAGCGGGAGATTAAGACAAGAGACCCAGTACTTC. Protein product: CASSGSSSGRLRQETQYF.